Each of the 8 T cell receptor beta chains below was sequenced from the same sample in a study of vaccination effects on CD4 cells after COVID-19. Antigen-specific CD4+ T cells expanded by the ViraFEST assay with viral peptide pools were then sequenced. After less than 11 days in culture, the CD4+ T cells were isolated. Vaccinees lacked prior SARS-CoV-2 infection and tested negative for nucleocapsid antibodies. Antigens of these TCRs are unknown. TCRdb's copy holds only in-frame clones and misses some; the assay was immunoSEQ multiplex PCR. This sample has some 31,000 clones, with approximately 73% found just once. The material was CD4+ T cells from PBMCs cultured with HCoV-OC43 spike peptides, obtained before COVID-19 vaccination. Specified subset: HCoV-OC43 spike overlapping peptide pool stimulation. These receptors originate from a human donor who received a COVID-19 vaccine.

The genes are TRBV5-1 and TRBJ1-1, with 8 bases lining up with TRBD1. The CDR3 has 16 amino acids. The germline gives CDR1 SGHRS, CDR2 YFSETQ. Germline trimming cut 4 bases from V and 1 base from J; bases unmatched to any gene: 9. CDR3 DNA: TGCGCCAGCAGCCTGACCCCCGGACAGGGGAACACTGAAGCTTTCTTT. Residues: CASSLTPGQGNTEAFF.

The V call is TRBV7-9, the J call TRBJ1-2; 10 nucleotides align to TRBD1. The CDR3 covers 18 residues. J was trimmed by 2 bases and V by 5 bases; bases with no gene match: 14. The germline CDR1 and CDR2 sequences are SEHNR and FQNEAQ (reference sequence). CDR3 sequence (DNA): TGTGCCAGCAGCCCCAAACCGGGACAGGGGCCGAGCAACTATGGCTACACCTTC. Protein: CASSPKPGQGPSNYGYTF.

The chain recombines TRBV19 with TRBJ1-6; D is ambiguous. Germline CDR1 and CDR2: LNHDA and SQIVND (reference sequence). The CDR3 loop spans 13 amino acids. Trimming removed 3 bases at V and 6 bases at J, with 6 bases between. The chain's CDR3 is CASSMHINSPLHF. The DNA of the CDR3 is TGTGCCAGTAGTATGCACATTAATTCACCCCTCCACTTT.

The chain recombines TRBV11-3 with TRBJ2-3; D possibly corresponds to TRBD2 (7 bases). Germline V gives CDR1 SGHNT, CDR2 YENEEA. Trimming left V 5 bases short and J 2 bases short, with 17 bases between. This CDR3 has 16 amino acids. CDR3 nucleotides: TGTGCCAGCAGCCCGGGACGGGGGGCTTTCACAGATACGCAGTATTTT. Encoded protein: CASSPGRGAFTDTQYF.

A single count supports this clone. V gene TRBV5-4 combines with J gene TRBJ1-1, with a weak D call TRBD1 (5 bases). The CDR3 extends over 14 amino acids. CDR1 SGHNT and CDR2 YYREEE come from the germline V gene (reference sequence). The V gene lost 5 bases and the J gene lost 1 base, with 12 bases spanning the gap. Here the CDR3 DNA reads TGTGCCAGCAGTATGGGGGGTGCGAACACTGAAGCTTTCTTT. It translates to CASSMGGANTEAFF. The full variable domain, in which reference TRBV5-4 and TRBJ1-1 provide the parts outside the CDR3, is ETGVTQSPTHLIKTRGQQVTLRCSSQSGHNTVSWYQQALGQGPQFIFQYYREEENGRGNFPPRFSGLQFPNYSSELNVNALELDDSALYLCASSMGGANTEAFFGQGTRLTVV.

In DNA form, the CDR3 reads TGCAGCGCTTTGAGAATCGGGGATTCCCTTACCTACGAGCAGTACTTC. Its protein product is CSALRIGDSLTYEQYF. The chain is built from TRBV29-1 and TRBJ2-7, with D tentatively TRBD2 (5 bases). The germline V gene encodes CDR1 SQVTM and CDR2 ANQGSEA. Trimming removed 7 bases at V and 2 bases at J, with 24 bases between. The CDR3 totals 16 residues.

This chain joins TRBV6-5 and TRBJ1-1, with D perhaps TRBD1 (5 bases). V was cut by 4 bases and J by 4 bases, with 13 bases left in between. This CDR3 is built from 14 residues. Germline V gene data show CDR1 as MNHEY and CDR2 as SVGAGI. The CDR3 loop is CASSLTGRTTEAFF. The CDR3 nucleotides are TGTGCCAGCAGTTTAACAGGTCGGACCACTGAAGCTTTCTTT.

The J gene is TRBJ2-1, the V gene TRBV5-6; D ambiguous. The CDR3 runs 14 residues. Looked up from germline, CDR1 is SGHDT and CDR2 is YYEEEE. The ends were cut back, 5 bases at V and 9 bases at J, with 18 bases in the middle. The CDR3 sequence: CASSSPQSWSEQFF. As DNA, the CDR3 is TGTGCCAGCAGTTCCCCCCAGTCCTGGAGTGAGCAGTTCTTC. The whole variable domain, remainder taken from reference TRBV5-6 and TRBJ2-1, is DAGVTQSPTHLIKTRGQQVTLRCSPKSGHDTVSWYQQALGQGPQFIFQYYEEEERQRGNFPDRFSGHQFPNYSSELNVNALLLGDSALYLCASSSPQSWSEQFFGPGTRLTVL.